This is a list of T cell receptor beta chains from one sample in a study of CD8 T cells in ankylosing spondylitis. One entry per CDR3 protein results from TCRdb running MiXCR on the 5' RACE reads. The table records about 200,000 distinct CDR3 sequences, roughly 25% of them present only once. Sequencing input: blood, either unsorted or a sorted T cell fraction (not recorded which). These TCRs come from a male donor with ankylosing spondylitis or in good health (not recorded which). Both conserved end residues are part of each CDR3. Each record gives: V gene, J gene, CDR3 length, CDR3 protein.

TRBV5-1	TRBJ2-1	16	CASSYGGLAATNEQFF
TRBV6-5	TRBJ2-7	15	CASSYSRLASYEQYF
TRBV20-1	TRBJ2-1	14	CSASRDPYYNEQFF
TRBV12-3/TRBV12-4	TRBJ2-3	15	CASIQRQARTDTQYF
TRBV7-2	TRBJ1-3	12	CASSSWRNTIYF
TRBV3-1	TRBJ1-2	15	CASSHYDRVSYGYTF
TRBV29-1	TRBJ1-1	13	CSVVGQSDTEAFF
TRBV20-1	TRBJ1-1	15	CSAPWQGARDTEAFF
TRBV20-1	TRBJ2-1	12	CSANLAGQEQFF
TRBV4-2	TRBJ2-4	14	CASSPSGPTNIQYF
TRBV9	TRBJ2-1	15	CASSVYGSSYNEQFF
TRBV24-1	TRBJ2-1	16	CATSDLAGQGTDEQFF
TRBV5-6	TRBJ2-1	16	CASSLDWTGTYGEQFF
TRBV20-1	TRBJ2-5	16	CSARPASHTGYGTQYF
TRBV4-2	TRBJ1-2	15	CASSQVSAANYGYTF
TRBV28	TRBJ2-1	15	CASRSSGTIYNEQFF
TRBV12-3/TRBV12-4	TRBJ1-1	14	CASSPISQNTEAFF
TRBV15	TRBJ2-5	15	CATSRDFGLGETQYF
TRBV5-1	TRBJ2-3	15	CASSWRESESDTQYF
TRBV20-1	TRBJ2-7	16	CSARQTLAGISYEQYF
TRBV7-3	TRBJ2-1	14	CASSPTRASDEQFF
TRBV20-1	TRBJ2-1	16	CSARPQGGRGFKEQFF